This TCR beta chain was sequenced in a study of T cells after yellow fever vaccination. Study outcomes and limitations: Clonotypes found in both CD4 and CD8 compartments made up a small share. Post-booster repertoires contained most primary-vaccination clones again (96% CD4, about 90% CD8).

Many counts were recorded for this clonotype. Its specificity is not known. One entry per CDR3 protein, called by TCRdb with MiXCR from the 5' RACE reads. The data show some 300,000 distinct CDR3 sequences, around 4% seen once. This CDR3 is built from 18 residues. V shed 0 bases and J 5 bases; nucleotides not matched to a gene: 14. Germline V lookup: CDR1 DFQATT, CDR2 SNEGSKA (reference sequence). The clonotype originates from a man aged 18 to 29 who received the YFV17D yellow fever vaccine. The rearrangement uses TRBV20-1 and TRBJ2-2; 8 bases line up with TRBD2. Here the sequenced sample was PBMCs, taken on the day of the yellow fever booster vaccination. CDR3 protein: CSARDRVGGAPGTGELFF. Here the CDR3 DNA reads TGCAGTGCTAGAGATCGCGTCGGGGGGGCCCCAGGGACCGGGGAGCTGTTTTTT.